Following are 3 T cell receptor beta chains from one sample sequenced in a study of vaccination and CD4 T cells after COVID-19. The Oncomine TCR Beta short-read assay was applied to DNA of cultured CD4+ T cells. TCRdb redid the calling of the PCR reads with MiXCR, one entry per CDR3 protein. Of some 21,000 distinct CDR3 sequences in the sample, about two fifths are singletons; the top ten hold 13% to 15%. These receptors' targets are unknown. Treatment here: approximately 9-day PBMC culture with coronavirus spike peptide pools or control peptides (ViraFEST assay). The sequencing sample was made of cultured CD4+ T cells from blood. The source of these receptors is a human donor with COVID-19.

This clonotype was observed a handful of times. J is TRBJ2-4 and V is TRBV11-2, with D uncertain. V was cut by 4 bases and J by 0 bases, with 7 bases left in between. Germline lookup yields CDR1 SGHAT and CDR2 FQNNGV. There are 14 residues in the CDR3. The CDR3 reads CASSSRLAKNIQYF. DNA for the CDR3: TGTGCCAGCAGCTCCCGACTAGCCAAAAACATTCAGTACTTC.

The rearrangement uses TRBV6-1 and TRBJ1-4; 8 bases are a match to TRBD1. Per germline, CDR1 MNHNS and CDR2 SASEGT. The V segment lost 5 bases and the J segment 5 bases; nucleotides outside the gene matches: 4. The CDR3 spans 14 residues. The CDR3 is CASSPRTGNEKLFF. The CDR3 DNA sequence: TGTGCCAGCAGTCCCAGGACAGGGAATGAAAAACTGTTTTTT.

This chain joins TRBV20-1 and TRBJ2-3; 8 positions match TRBD1. CDR3 length equals 15 residues. CDR1 is DFQATT, CDR2 SNEGSKA, per germline (reference sequence). Losses at the gene ends were 4 bases for V and 4 bases for J; bases not matched to a gene: 10. The chain's CDR3 is CSATGLDRASDTQYF. CDR3 DNA: TGCAGTGCTACCGGGCTGGACAGGGCATCAGATACGCAGTATTTT.